This record looks at one TCR beta chain sequence and its context. The data belong to a study of cytomegalovirus exposure and HLA in healthy donors. Across the study: A data release that came early held some 84 million unique TCRs from HLA-typed donors.

The V gene's germline CDR1 is MGHRA and CDR2 YSYEKL. V trimming: 1 base; J trimming: 6 bases; junction bases outside the gene matches: 7. This CDR3 comprises 17 residues. The PCR employed 60 Vbeta primers together with 13 Jbeta primers. This table comes from immunoSEQ multiplex PCR, and its TCRdb copy is limited to in-frame clones, with some not included. The table includes 130,000 or so clones, about 80% detected once. The sample was PBMCs. This receptor was identified in a man aged 35 to 55 in good health and CMV-seronegative. The gene calls are TRBV4-1 and TRBJ2-2; 11 bases map to TRBD2. CDR3 residues: CASSQALSGRGSGELFF. The CDR3 DNA follows: TGCGCCAGCAGCCAAGCGCTTAGCGGGAGGGGCTCCGGGGAGCTGTTTTTT.